Listed below are T cell receptor beta chains from one sample, sequenced in a study of blood T cell repertoires in COVID-19. Measured with immunoSEQ multiplex PCR; TCRdb has only the in-frame clones, and not every one. Of about 69,000 clones detected, 75% to 80% appear once; the ten largest clones hold around 47%. Sequenced material: peripheral blood. The receptors originated from a human donor in a cohort sampled during active COVID-19. CDR3s include the opening cysteine and the closing phenylalanine or tryptophan. Each record gives: J gene, V gene, clone size, D gene, CDR3 protein, CDR3 DNA. D genes are given only for firm matches. For some rows the clone size is stated as once, few or many, or as a class when expanded; others skip it.

j_gene: TRBJ2-1; v_gene: TRBV10-1; abundance: .; d_gene: .; CDR3aa: CASSEGTYNEQFF; CDR3nt: TGCGCCAGCAGTGAGGGCACCTACAATGAGCAGTTCTTC
j_gene: TRBJ2-3; v_gene: TRBV4-2; abundance: .; d_gene: TRBD1; CDR3aa: CASSRRDRGETDTQYF; CDR3nt: TGTGCCAGCAGCCGACGGGACAGGGGAGAGACAGATACGCAGTATTTT
j_gene: TRBJ2-1; v_gene: TRBV19; abundance: .; d_gene: TRBD1; CDR3aa: CASSPRSDRGRHNEQFF; CDR3nt: TGTGCCAGTAGTCCTCGAAGCGACAGGGGGCGCCACAATGAGCAGTTCTTC
j_gene: TRBJ2-5; v_gene: TRBV4-1; abundance: .; d_gene: TRBD2; CDR3aa: CATGLAGVVQYF; CDR3nt: TGCGCCACTGGGTTAGCGGGAGTCGTCCAGTACTTC
j_gene: TRBJ2-5; v_gene: TRBV21-1; abundance: .; d_gene: .; CDR3aa: CASGGSGKETQYF; CDR3nt: TGTGCCAGCGGTGGGAGCGGGAAAGAGACCCAGTACTTC
j_gene: TRBJ2-1; v_gene: TRBV7-8; abundance: .; d_gene: TRBD2; CDR3aa: CASSLVSGSLYNEQFF; CDR3nt: TGTGCCAGCAGCTTAGTTAGCGGGAGTTTGTACAATGAGCAGTTCTTC
j_gene: TRBJ2-7; v_gene: TRBV5-6; abundance: .; d_gene: TRBD1; CDR3aa: CASSPTTGGDEQYF; CDR3nt: TGTGCCAGCAGCCCGACGACAGGGGGGGACGAGCAGTACTTC
j_gene: TRBJ1-2; v_gene: TRBV2; abundance: .; d_gene: TRBD1; CDR3aa: CASSTGQIAINYGYTF; CDR3nt: TGTGCCAGCAGTACGGGACAGATCGCTATTAACTATGGCTACACCTTC
j_gene: TRBJ2-7; v_gene: TRBV6-5; abundance: once; d_gene: TRBD2; CDR3aa: CASKRAGVSYEQYF; CDR3nt: TGTGCCAGCAAGCGAGCGGGGGTTTCCTACGAGCAGTACTTC
j_gene: TRBJ2-5; v_gene: TRBV7-9; abundance: .; d_gene: TRBD1; CDR3aa: CASSSTGDNRETQYF; CDR3nt: TGTGCCAGCAGCTCGACAGGGGATAATCGGGAGACCCAGTACTTC
j_gene: TRBJ2-1; v_gene: TRBV7-9; abundance: .; d_gene: TRBD1; CDR3aa: CASSSPGFTGVLYNEQFF; CDR3nt: TGTGCCAGCAGCTCCCCCGGGTTCACAGGGGTCCTATACAATGAGCAGTTCTTC
j_gene: TRBJ1-5; v_gene: TRBV5-1; abundance: many; d_gene: TRBD1; CDR3aa: CASSLDGTGVRSQHF; CDR3nt: TGCGCCAGCAGCTTGGACGGGACAGGGGTCCGGTCCCAGCATTTT
j_gene: TRBJ2-7; v_gene: TRBV7-6; abundance: .; d_gene: TRBD1; CDR3aa: CASSMRQGLSYEQYF; CDR3nt: TGTGCCAGCAGCATGAGACAGGGTCTGTCCTACGAGCAGTACTTC
j_gene: TRBJ2-7; v_gene: TRBV19; abundance: .; d_gene: .; CDR3aa: CASSMGRDYEQYF; CDR3nt: TGTGCCAGTAGTATGGGCAGGGACTACGAGCAGTACTTC
j_gene: TRBJ2-3; v_gene: TRBV15; abundance: many; d_gene: TRBD1; CDR3aa: CATSRDARTGDTQYF; CDR3nt: TGTGCCACCAGCAGAGATGCGCGGACAGGAGATACGCAGTATTTT
j_gene: TRBJ2-7; v_gene: TRBV27; abundance: .; d_gene: TRBD1; CDR3aa: CAVRTGSYEQYF; CDR3nt: TGTGCCGTCCGGACAGGGTCATACGAGCAGTACTTC
j_gene: TRBJ1-2; v_gene: TRBV5-1; abundance: .; d_gene: .; CDR3aa: CASSLARGANYGYTF; CDR3nt: TGCGCCAGCAGCTTGGCTCGGGGAGCTAACTATGGCTACACCTTC
j_gene: TRBJ2-3; v_gene: TRBV5-8; abundance: .; d_gene: .; CDR3aa: CASSFGQSTDTQYF; CDR3nt: TGTGCCAGCAGCTTCGGACAGAGCACAGATACGCAGTATTTT